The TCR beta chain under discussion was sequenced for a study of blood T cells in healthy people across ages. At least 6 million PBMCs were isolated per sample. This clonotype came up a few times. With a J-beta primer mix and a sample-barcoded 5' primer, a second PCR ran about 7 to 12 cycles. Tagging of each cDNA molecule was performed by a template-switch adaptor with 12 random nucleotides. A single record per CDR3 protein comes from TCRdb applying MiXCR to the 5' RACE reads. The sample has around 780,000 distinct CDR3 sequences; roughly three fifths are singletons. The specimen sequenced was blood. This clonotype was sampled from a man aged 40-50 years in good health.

The CDR3 sequence is CAIRESGSTNTQYF. CDR3 nucleotide sequence: TGTGCCATCAGAGAGAGCGGGAGCACCAATACGCAGTATTTT. The rearrangement links TRBV10-3 to TRBJ2-3, with 8 bases that match TRBD2. This CDR3 spans 14 amino acids. Trimming cost V 6 bases and J 7 bases; bases outside gene matches: 9. Germline V gene data show CDR1 as ENHRY and CDR2 as SYGVKD.